The 32 T cell receptor beta chains below all came from one sample that was sequenced in a study of blood T cells in healthy people across ages (dated by TCRdb to about 2015). The library was produced with 5' RACE. Sequencing instrument: Illumina HiSeq 2500. A second roughly 6 to 11 cycle PCR used a sample-barcoded 5' primer and a J-beta primer mix. TCRdb reprocessing: public reads trimmed at Q25 with fastp, clones called with MiXCR, in-frame beta chains kept. Duplicate CDR3 protein sequences are folded into a single record with the most common DNA and genes. For this sample the table gives 800,000 to 1,300,000 distinct CDR3 sequences, of which about 25% were detected only once. Less than 0.85% of the sample is in the top ten clones. This same sample was also part of a study on T cells of mothers and their children.

Source material: blood. The receptors derive from a girl aged 2 to 9 in good health.

CDR3 nucleotides: TGTGCCAGTCCGACTGATACGCAGTATTTT. Residues: CASPTDTQYF. This sequence joins TRBV6-4 and TRBJ2-3; D gene ambiguous. This CDR3 has 10 residues. V shed 9 bases and J shed 6 bases, with 7 bases lying between them. In germline, CDR1 is MRHNA, CDR2 SNTAGT.

This clonotype was observed a handful of times. This chain uses TRBV29-1 with TRBJ2-5, with TRBD2 identical over 10 bases. This CDR3 is 16 amino acids long. Germline lookup yields CDR1 SQVTM and CDR2 ANQGSEA. V shed 3 bases, J shed 4 bases, and the junction held 11 bases outside the gene matches. The CDR3 sequence is CSVEGLAWLRVETQYF. The CDR3 DNA follows: TGCAGCGTTGAGGGACTAGCGTGGTTAAGGGTAGAGACCCAGTACTTC.

This clonotype was recorded a few times. The rearrangement uses TRBV20-1 and TRBJ2-5, with no clear D. This CDR3 spans 11 amino acids. Germline V lookup: CDR1 DFQATT, CDR2 SNEGSKA (reference sequence). V was pared by 4 bases and J by 4 bases, with 7 bases between. CDR3 DNA: TGCAGTGCTACGGATACAGAGACCCAGTACTTC. Protein: CSATDTETQYF.

V and J are TRBV7-9 and TRBJ1-4; D gene uncertain. CDR3 length equals 15 residues. Germline lookup yields CDR1 SEHNR and CDR2 FQNEAQ (reference sequence). V lost 6 bases and J 6 bases, leaving 17 bases between the germline ends. The CDR3 coding sequence is TGTGCCAGCAGTCTTAAGCCGGCGCCCGATGAAAAACTGTTTTTT. Its protein is CASSLKPAPDEKLFF.

In this sample, this clonotype turned up a few times. The chain carries TRBV28 and TRBJ2-3, with D perhaps TRBD1 (5 bases). Trimming removed 4 bases at V and 5 bases at J, with 13 bases between. Per the germline V gene, CDR1 is MDHEN and CDR2 is SYDVKM. CDR3 length equals 14 residues. CDR3 DNA: TGTGCCAGCAGTTCATCGCCTAGGGGAGATACGCAGTATTTT. This translates into CASSSSPRGDTQYF.

V gene TRBV12-3 or TRBV12-4 combines with J gene TRBJ2-1; TRBD1 might be the D (6 bases). The J call is in doubt because the DNA end fits TRBJ2-5 better. The CDR3 runs 15 residues. CDR3 nucleotides: TGTGCCAGCAGCCCAAGGGGGTTGACGGAGGAGACCCAGTACTTC. It translates to CASSPRGLTEETQYF.

This chain uses TRBV6-2 or TRBV6-3 with TRBJ2-5; D not resolved. CDR3 length: 15 amino acids. V lost 2 bases and J lost 1, with 11 bases in between. Germline V lookup: CDR1 MNHEY, CDR2 SVGEGT. The CDR3 spells CASSYHGPTQETQYF. In DNA form, the CDR3 reads TGTGCCAGCAGTTACCACGGACCGACCCAAGAGACCCAGTACTTC.

This clonotype was counted between two and nine times. The V call is TRBV11-2, the J call TRBJ2-2; 7 positions match TRBD2. From germline, CDR1 is SGHAT and CDR2 FQNNGV. The junction had 9 bases not matched to a gene; V was cut back by 2 bases and J by 6 bases. This CDR3 is built from 16 residues. The CDR3 is CASSLSGREIPGELFF. DNA for the CDR3: TGTGCCAGCAGCTTATCGGGGCGGGAGATCCCCGGGGAGCTGTTTTTT.

This clonotype has more than one count but fewer than ten. This chain's CDR3 is CASSYPRLSRRYEQYF. CDR3 coding DNA: TGTGCCAGCAGTTACCCCCGGCTCTCTCGACGGTACGAGCAGTACTTC. The V call is TRBV6-2 or TRBV6-3, the J call TRBJ2-7; D gene unclear. With 2 bases removed from V and 4 bases from J, the gap between germline ends came to 18 bases. The CDR3 is 16 amino acids. CDR1 and CDR2 from the germline V gene are MNHEY and SVGEGT.

This clonotype was seen at least ten times. The rearrangement uses TRBV27 and TRBJ2-1; D is uncertain. CDR3 length equals 13 residues. V lost 5 bases to trimming and J lost 5 bases, with 10 bases between them. Germline-derived CDR1 and CDR2 are MNHEY and SMNVEV (reference sequence). The CDR3 sequence: CASSPSGHNEQFF. CDR3 bases: TGTGCCAGCAGTCCCTCGGGTCACAATGAGCAGTTCTTC.

This chain connects TRBV10-3 to TRBJ2-5; TRBD1 agrees at 7 bases. CDR1 and CDR2 (germline): ENHRY, SYGVKD. Unmatched junction bases numbered 9, after V lost 6 bases and J lost 5 bases. CDR3 length equals 14 residues. DNA of the CDR3: TGTGCCATCAGGGGACAGCCTATGGGGGAGACCCAGTACTTC. It translates to CAIRGQPMGETQYF.

The rearrangement joins TRBV7-2 to TRBJ2-7; 11 positions agree with TRBD2. Germline V gives CDR1 SGHTA, CDR2 FQGNSA. V lost 5 bases and J lost 2; bases outside the gene matches: 11. The CDR3 is made up of 17 amino acids. The CDR3 nucleotides read TGTGCCAGCAGCCTACAGACCCGACTAGCGGGGCCCTACGAGCAGTACTTC. Translated, it gives CASSLQTRLAGPYEQYF.

This clonotype was observed a few times. The chain is built from TRBV4-2 and TRBJ2-7; tentatively, D is TRBD2 (5 bases). The CDR3 length is 13 residues. V was shortened by 8 bases and J by 1 base, with 12 bases between the two germline ends. Per the germline V gene, CDR1 is LGHNA and CDR2 is YNFKEQ. The CDR3 DNA reads TGTGCCAGCGCCGGTAGCGAATCCTACGAGCAGTACTTC. Translating gives CASAGSESYEQYF.

This chain joins TRBV19 and TRBJ2-1, with 9 bases that match TRBD2. The CDR3 covers 15 residues. Per germline, CDR1 LNHDA and CDR2 SQIVND (reference sequence). Trimming cost V 6 bases and J 5 bases; bases outside gene matches: 8. In DNA, the CDR3 is TGTGCCAGTAGGAGATTAGCGGGGGACCACAATGAGCAGTTCTTC. Amino acid sequence: CASRRLAGDHNEQFF.

This rearrangement joins TRBV7-9 to TRBJ2-5; 9 nucleotides match TRBD1. The J call may be faulty, since TRBJ2-1 better matches the DNA end. This CDR3 is built from 18 residues. Germline loops: CDR1 SEHNR, CDR2 FQNEAQ (reference sequence). The chain's CDR3 is CASRNTQEGGQGGNEQFF. The CDR3 DNA reads TGTGCCAGCAGAAACACCCAGGAAGGGGGACAGGGTGGCAATGAGCAGTTCTTC.

The chain carries TRBV18 and TRBJ2-2; TRBD2 is a possible D gene (5 bases). The CDR3 sequence is 15 residues long. From germline, CDR1 is KGHSH and CDR2 LQKENI. With 4 bases removed from V and 1 base from J, the gap between germline ends came to 10 bases. The CDR3 loop is CASSQWTQNTGELFF. DNA of the CDR3: TGTGCCAGCTCACAGTGGACTCAGAACACCGGGGAGCTGTTTTTT.

The chain combines TRBV3-1 with TRBJ2-7; D call uncertain. CDR1 is LGHDT, CDR2 YNNKEL, per germline (reference sequence). Trimming stripped 4 bases from V and 5 bases from J, with 9 bases between. The length of the CDR3 is 12 residues. The CDR3 DNA is TGTGCCAGCAGCCTTACCAACAACGAGCAGTACTTC. Its translation: CASSLTNNEQYF.

This clonotype was observed a few times. This rearrangement joins TRBV6-5 to TRBJ2-5, with unresolved D. Germline V lookup: CDR1 MNHEY, CDR2 SVGAGI. The CDR3 sequence is 11 residues long. The V end was cut by 2 bases, the J end by 13 bases, with 11 bases between. CDR3: CASSYRARRYF. CDR3 nucleotides: TGTGCCAGCAGTTACAGGGCCCGGAGGTACTTC.

The chain couples TRBV6-1 to TRBJ2-3; no firm D call. Germline lookup yields CDR1 MNHNS and CDR2 SASEGT. The CDR3 consists of 11 residues. The ends were cut back, 6 bases at V and 6 bases at J, with 7 bases in the middle. CDR3 in DNA: TGTGCCAGCAGGCAACCCGATACGCAGTATTTT. Protein: CASRQPDTQYF.

The chain combines TRBV28 with TRBJ2-1; no reliable D call. The V end was cut by 2 bases, the J end by 0 bases, with 11 bases between. The CDR3 runs 16 residues. Per the germline V gene, CDR1 is MDHEN and CDR2 is SYDVKM. The CDR3 here is CASSLPNGFSYNEQFF. CDR3 coding DNA: TGTGCCAGCAGTTTACCAAATGGTTTCTCCTACAATGAGCAGTTCTTC.

The chain uses TRBV7-2 and TRBJ2-3; 7 bases are shared with TRBD2. V dropped 0 bases and J dropped 4; count of bases not matched to a gene: 10. Per the germline V gene, CDR1 is SGHTA and CDR2 is FQGNSA. This CDR3 contains 17 residues. This chain's CDR3 is CASSLALAGDGSDTQYF. In nucleotides, the CDR3 is TGTGCCAGCAGCTTAGCCCTGGCGGGGGACGGTTCAGATACGCAGTATTTT.

The sample holds a few counts of this clonotype. The chain has TRBV7-9 and TRBJ2-5, with D tentatively TRBD1 (6 bases). The V gene lost 7 bases and the J gene lost 2 bases, with 17 bases spanning the gap. Looked up from germline, CDR1 is SEHNR and CDR2 is FQNEAQ (reference sequence). CDR3 length: 15 residues. In nucleotides, the CDR3 is TGTGCCAGCACCAACACCGGGACACCACAAGAGACCCAGTACTTC. Its translation: CASTNTGTPQETQYF.

This clonotype was counted a few times. At one end, the junction sequence differs from germline, possibly due to a read error. The rearrangement uses TRBV18 and TRBJ2-3; possibly TRBD2 for D (6 bases). The CDR3 loop spans 15 amino acids. Germline loops: CDR1 KGHSH, CDR2 LQKENI. CDR3 in DNA: TGTGCCAGCCACATACAGGATACTAGCACGGATACGCAGTATTTT. Its protein product is CASHIQDTSTDTQYF.

The V call is TRBV20-1, the J call TRBJ2-1; tentatively, D is TRBD1 (6 bases). Germline V gene lookup returns CDR1 DFQATT and CDR2 SNEGSKA (reference sequence). V shed 5 bases and J shed 0 bases, with 14 bases lying between them. CDR3 length: 15 residues. CDR3 DNA sequence: TGCAGTGCTTGGGGGCACAGTACCTCCTACAATGAGCAGTTCTTC. It specifies CSAWGHSTSYNEQFF.

This clonotype was counted many times. V is TRBV5-1 and J is TRBJ2-7; perhaps TRBD1 as D (6 bases). This CDR3 has 14 residues. V gave up 0 bases and J gave up 1 base, with 8 bases separating them. Looked up from germline, CDR1 is SGHRS and CDR2 is YFSETQ. CDR3 in amino acids: CASSLVQGSYEQYF. As DNA, the CDR3 is TGCGCCAGCAGCTTGGTCCAGGGGTCCTACGAGCAGTACTTC.

This clonotype was seen only a few times. The rearrangement uses TRBV6-1 and TRBJ2-7, with TRBD2 matching 7 bases. There are 15 residues in the CDR3. Germline CDR1 and CDR2: MNHNS and SASEGT. V lost 4 bases and J lost 2; bases outside the gene matches: 8. The CDR3 is CASSVFWEGTYEQYF. The CDR3 DNA follows: TGTGCCAGCAGTGTCTTTTGGGAGGGGACCTACGAGCAGTACTTC.

The chain uses TRBV7-2 and TRBJ2-3; D is perhaps TRBD1 or TRBD2 (5 bases each). Germline assignment: CDR1 SGHTA and CDR2 FQGNSA. V lost 4 bases and J lost 7, with 9 bases in between. The length of the CDR3 is 12 residues. CDR3 in DNA: TGTGCCAGCAGCTACGGGGCTCATACGCAGTATTTT. Translation gives CASSYGAHTQYF. Looking up the rest from reference TRBV7-2 and TRBJ2-3 gives the full variable domain: GAGVSQSPSNKVTEKGKDVELRCDPISGHTALYWYRQSLGQGLEFLIYFQGNSAPDKSGLPSDRFSAERTGGSVSTLTIQRTQQEDSAVYLCASSYGAHTQYFGPGTRLTVL.

In the case of this clonotype: The missing conserved phenylalanine or tryptophan at the end of this CDR3 makes a read error likely. The genes are TRBV29-1 and TRBJ2-7; D not certain. The germline gives CDR1 SQVTM, CDR2 ANQGSEA. V was pared by 2 bases and J by 2 bases, with 4 bases between. The CDR3 sequence is 11 residues long. CDR3 residues: CSVERAYEQYL. CDR3 nucleotides: TGCAGCGTTGAACGTGCCTACGAGCAGTACCTC.

In its sample, this clonotype was seen a few times. CDR3 nucleotide sequence: TGTGCCACCAGTGATTTGACCGGACCCCCCTTAATAGAAGTGCTGTTTTTT. This codes for CATSDLTGPPLIEVLFF. This chain uses TRBV24-1 with TRBJ2-2; no firm D call. There are 17 residues in the CDR3. Trimming took 0 bases from V and 13 from J, leaving 23 bases between them. Germline V gives CDR1 KGHDR, CDR2 SFDVKD.

This clonotype appeared many times. The chain uses TRBV11-2 and TRBJ2-5; no definite D call. Germline loops: CDR1 SGHAT, CDR2 FQNNGV. The CDR3 is 11 amino acids. Deletions cut 2 bases from V and 7 bases from J, with 5 bases between. The CDR3 region is CASSLIGTQYF. CDR3 DNA: TGTGCCAGCAGCTTAATCGGGACCCAGTACTTC.

V usage is TRBV29-1 and J usage is TRBJ2-7; TRBD2 might be the D (6 bases). Germline CDR1 and CDR2: SQVTM and ANQGSEA. V was shortened by 7 bases and J by 4 bases, with 8 bases between the two germline ends. The CDR3 consists of 10 residues. The CDR3 DNA reads TGCAGCGCCGGGGGTTACGAGCAGTACTTC. Residues: CSAGGYEQYF.

This clonotype was observed once. The chain uses TRBV29-1 and TRBJ2-1; D gene uncertain. The germline V and J ends were trimmed by 5 bases and 0 bases, with 8 bases remaining between them. Germline V lookup: CDR1 SQVTM, CDR2 ANQGSEA. There are 13 residues in the CDR3. The CDR3 DNA follows: TGCAGCGTTCCCCTGAGCTCCTACAATGAGCAGTTCTTC. Protein sequence: CSVPLSSYNEQFF.